One and the same sample provided the 18 T cell receptor beta chains below, sequenced in a study of breast tumors, draining lymph nodes, adjacent tissues. Samples came from axillary lymph nodes draining the breast cancer. TCRdb redid the calling of the multiplex PCR reads with MiXCR, one entry per CDR3 protein. The sample lists 150,000 to 200,000 distinct CDR3 sequences; 33% were seen once. The source material was axillary lymph node tissue. The receptors stem from a female donor with breast cancer. Some clones in this sample may be carry-over from other donors' samples.

A remark on this clonotype: Germline and junction disagree at one end, which may indicate a read error. The rearrangement uses TRBV3-1 and TRBJ2-1, with 10 bases matching TRBD1. Looked up from germline, CDR1 is LGHDT and CDR2 is YNNKEL (reference sequence). The CDR3 is 14 amino acids. CDR3 DNA sequence: TGTGCCAGCGGCCAAACGGGACAGGGGAATGAGCAGTTCTTC. This translates into CASGQTGQGNEQFF.

V gene TRBV12-3 or TRBV12-4 combines with J gene TRBJ1-2, with D unclear. Trimming left V 8 bases short and J 7 bases short, with 14 bases between. The CDR3 is 12 amino acids. The CDR3 bases are TGTGCCAGCGGTCAGAGGGTGGCTGGCTACACCTTC. Protein: CASGQRVAGYTF.

The chain carries TRBV6-5 and TRBJ2-2; D might be TRBD1 (5 bases). Germline V gives CDR1 MNHEY, CDR2 SVGAGI. Trimming left V 5 bases short and J 0 bases short, with 13 bases between. The CDR3 totals 16 residues. The CDR3 loop reads CASSHRYLSNTGELFF. The CDR3 nucleotides read TGTGCCAGCAGTCACAGGTACTTATCGAACACCGGGGAGCTGTTTTTT.

The chain links TRBV19 to TRBJ2-1; D remains unclear. The germline V and J ends were trimmed by 1 base and 8 bases, with 9 bases remaining between them. Germline CDR1 LNHDA, CDR2 SQIVND (reference sequence). This CDR3 has 13 amino acids. The CDR3: CASSIGRYDEQFF. Written as DNA, the CDR3 is TGTGCCAGTAGTATAGGCAGGTACGATGAGCAGTTCTTC.

V is TRBV25-1 and J is TRBJ2-1, with 13 bases that match TRBD2. V was clipped by 5 bases and J by 9 bases; unmatched bases: 4. CDR1 is MGHDK and CDR2 is SYGVNS in the germline V gene. This CDR3 has 14 amino acids. The CDR3 region is CASSSRLAGGEQFF. CDR3 sequence (DNA): TGTGCCAGCAGTTCTCGACTAGCGGGGGGTGAGCAGTTCTTC.

In this sample, this clonotype turned up many times. The CDR3 here is CATSEGFSGNTIYF. As DNA, the CDR3 is TGTGCCACCAGCGAGGGGTTCTCTGGAAACACCATATATTTT. The rearrangement links TRBV15 to TRBJ1-3; D is perhaps TRBD1 (5 bases). The germline V gene encodes CDR1 LNHNV and CDR2 YYDKDF (reference sequence). This CDR3 comprises 14 residues. Trimming cost V 5 bases and J 0 bases, with 8 bases left between them. The full variable domain, completed using reference TRBV15 and TRBJ1-3, is DAMVIQNPRYQVTQFGKPVTLSCSQTLNHNVMYWYQQKSSQAPKLLFHYYDKDFNNEADTPDNFQSRRPNTSFCFLDIRSPGLGDTAMYLCATSEGFSGNTIYFGEGSWLTVV.

J is TRBJ2-7 and V is TRBV5-6; TRBD1 is a possible D gene (6 bases). The CDR3 is made up of 13 amino acids. Germline CDR1 is SGHDT and CDR2 is YYEEEE. Trimming left V 0 bases short and J 5 bases short, with 9 bases between. The CDR3 protein is CASSLGEGDEQYF. CDR3 nucleotide sequence: TGTGCCAGCAGCTTGGGAGAGGGGGACGAGCAGTACTTC.

A single count supports this clonotype. No conserved phenylalanine or tryptophan is present at the end of the CDR3, so a read error is the likely explanation. V is TRBV7-2 and J is TRBJ1-4; TRBD1 is a possible D gene (5 bases). V was cut by 5 bases and J by 3 bases, with 10 bases left in between. This CDR3 contains 14 residues. CDR1 and CDR2 from the germline V gene are SGHTA and FQGNSA. The CDR3 bases are TGTGCCAGCAGCCGGGGGGTTTCTAATGAAAAACTGTTTCTT. As protein: CASSRGVSNEKLFL.

Notes on this clonotype: Given a much more abundant clone one base away, this may be a read error. This chain joins TRBV6-1 and TRBJ2-5; perhaps TRBD2 as D (7 bases). The CDR3 runs 16 residues. Germline CDR1 MNHNS, CDR2 SASEGT. Deletions cut 8 bases from V and 1 base from J, with 20 bases between. CDR3 nucleotide sequence: TGTGCCAGCGGTCCAATCCTAGGGGGGGCCCAAGAGACCCAGTACTTC. It translates to CASGPILGGAQETQYF.

The sample holds many counts of this clonotype. The gene calls are TRBV5-1 and TRBJ2-5; no clear D. The CDR3 contains 13 residues. Germline CDR1 reads SGHRS; CDR2 reads YFSETQ. V was cut by 2 bases and J by 3 bases, with 8 bases left in between. In nucleotides, the CDR3 is TGCGCCAGCAGCTTAGGTACCGAAGAGACCCAGTACTTC. Translated, it gives CASSLGTEETQYF.

The chain carries TRBV7-8 and TRBJ2-1, with TRBD2 identical over 10 bases. The V gene's germline CDR1 is SGHVS and CDR2 FQNEAQ. V gave up 1 base and J gave up 7 bases; unmatched junction bases: 4. This CDR3 has 15 residues. In nucleotides, the CDR3 is TGTGCCAGCAGCTTAGGAGCGGGAGGGCATAATGAGCAGTTCTTC. It yields the protein CASSLGAGGHNEQFF.

This clonotype has more than one count but fewer than ten. This chain links TRBV28 with TRBJ1-6; no reliable D call. Trimming took off 7 bases at V and 5 bases at J, with 12 bases between the two ends. Germline CDR1 is MDHEN and CDR2 is SYDVKM. CDR3 length: 14 amino acids. The CDR3 DNA follows: TGTGCCAGCACCACGATCATAAATAATTCACCCCTCCACTTT. This gives the protein CASTTIINNSPLHF. Filled out from reference TRBV28 and TRBJ1-6, the complete variable domain reads DVKVTQSSRYLVKRTGEKVFLECVQDMDHENMFWYRQDPGLGLRLIYFSYDVKMKEKGDIPEGYSVSREKKERFSLILESASTNQTSMYLCASTTIINNSPLHFGNGTRLTVT.

Concerning this clonotype: A read error may explain this, as a much larger clone is one base away. The rearrangement links TRBV6-2 or TRBV6-3 to TRBJ2-7; D not certain. The germline gives CDR1 MNHEY, CDR2 SVGEGT. There are 11 residues in the CDR3. This CDR3 is CASSALYEQCF. The CDR3 DNA sequence: TGTGCCAGCAGTGCCCTCTACGAGCAGTGCTTC.

This clonotype was seen at least ten times. This sequence joins TRBV6-1 and TRBJ2-7; TRBD1 might be the D (6 bases). The germline V and J ends were trimmed by 7 bases and 1 base, with 11 bases remaining between them. This CDR3 has 13 residues. Germline CDR1 reads MNHNS; CDR2 reads SASEGT. The CDR3 spells CASINRVSYEQYF. CDR3 DNA sequence: TGTGCCAGCATTAACAGGGTTTCCTACGAGCAGTACTTC.

In regard to this clonotype: A much larger clone lies a single base off, so this may be a read error. The chain links TRBV6-1 to TRBJ2-2, with D perhaps matching TRBD1 (6 bases). CDR1 MNHNS and CDR2 SASEGT come from the germline V gene. The CDR3 consists of 15 residues. Trimming cost V 5 bases and J 4 bases, with 14 bases left between them. The CDR3 bases are TGTGCCAGCAGTCAGTCCAGGGGCCGCACCGGGGAGCTGTTTTTT. Its protein is CASSQSRGRTGELFF.

This clonotype was found many times. The chain links TRBV7-2 to TRBJ1-4, with TRBD1 identical over 8 bases. J was trimmed by 6 bases and V by 3 bases; bases with no gene match: 3. The CDR3 loop spans 14 amino acids. Germline V gives CDR1 SGHTA, CDR2 FQGNSA. CDR3 region: CASSLDRVHEKLFF. The CDR3 nucleotides are TGTGCCAGCAGCTTGGACAGGGTACATGAAAAACTGTTTTTT.

The sample holds many counts of this clonotype. The CDR3 is CASSFGQGTGELFF. The CDR3 DNA reads as TGTGCCAGCAGCTTTGGACAGGGGACCGGGGAGCTGTTTTTT. V gene TRBV7-6 combines with J gene TRBJ2-2; 9 positions match TRBD1. CDR1 is SGHVS and CDR2 is FNYEAQ in the germline V gene. V was pared by 3 bases and J by 5 bases, with 1 base of the junction left unmatched. The CDR3 extends over 14 amino acids.

A note on this clonotype: Since no conserved phenylalanine or tryptophan closes the CDR3, a read error is the likely cause. V is TRBV2 and J is TRBJ1-6; D gene unclear. The CDR3 is 15 amino acids. Germline CDR1 reads SNHLY; CDR2 reads FYNNEI. DNA of the CDR3: TGTGTCAGCAGAGAGTACAGTACCCGGGATTCACCCCTCCACTCT. Its protein is CVSREYSTRDSPLHS.